This T cell receptor (beta chain) stems from a study of early T cells in non-severe SARS-CoV-2 infection. Study-wide context: Unpaired chains resulted from sequencing bulk RNA of unsorted whole blood.

Molecules of cDNA were individually given unique molecular identifiers that were attached to them. TCRdb reanalysed the 5' RACE reads using MiXCR and keeps one entry per CDR3 protein. The sample holds some 82,000 distinct CDR3 sequences, about 12% seen once. Trimming removed 8 bases at V and 4 bases at J, with 17 bases between. CDR1 and CDR2 from the germline V gene are SNHLY and FYNNEI. The CDR3 is 15 amino acids. V and J are TRBV2 and TRBJ2-2, with D tentatively TRBD2 (7 bases). The TCR was taken from an adult who was a healthcare worker with PCR-confirmed SARS-CoV-2 infection or an uninfected control (not recorded which). The source material was whole blood. The CDR3 nucleotides read TGTGCCAGCCAGACGGGGGGCCGGGCCACCGGGGAGCTGTTTTTT. Translated, it gives CASQTGGRATGELFF. Full variable domain (rest looked up from reference TRBV2 and TRBJ2-2): EPEVTQTPSHQVTQMGQEVILRCVPISNHLYFYWYRQILGQKVEFLVSFYNNEISEKSEIFDDQFSVERPDGSNFTLKIRSTKLEDSAMYFCASQTGGRATGELFFGEGSRLTVL.